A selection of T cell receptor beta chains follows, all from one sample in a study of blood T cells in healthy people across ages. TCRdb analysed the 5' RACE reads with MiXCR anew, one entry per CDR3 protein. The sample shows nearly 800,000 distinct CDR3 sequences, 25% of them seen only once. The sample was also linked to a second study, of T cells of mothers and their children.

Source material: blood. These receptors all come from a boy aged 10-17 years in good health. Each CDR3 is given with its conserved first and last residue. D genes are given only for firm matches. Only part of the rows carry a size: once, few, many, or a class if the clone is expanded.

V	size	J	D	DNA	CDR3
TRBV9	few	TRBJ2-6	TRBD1	TGTGCCAGCAGCCCAAGCGCGGGACAGGGGGCGCGTGGGGCCAACGTCCTGACTTTC	CASSPSAGQGARGANVLTF
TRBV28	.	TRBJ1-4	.	TGTGCCAGCAGACTAGGGCCAGCAACTAATGAAAAACTGTTTTTT	CASRLGPATNEKLFF
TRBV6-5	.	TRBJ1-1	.	TGTGCCAGCAGTTACTCGAGGGGGGTTACTGAAGCTTTCTTT	CASSYSRGVTEAFF
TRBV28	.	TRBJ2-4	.	TGTGCCAGCACCTCGGTCGGGACGGGGGCCAAAAACATTCAGTACTTC	CASTSVGTGAKNIQYF
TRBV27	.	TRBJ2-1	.	TGTGCCAGCAGTTTAGAGGGAGTGGGTAACGATGAGCAGTTCTTC	CASSLEGVGNDEQFF
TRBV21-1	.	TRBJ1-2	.	TGTGCCAGCAGGCATCACAGGGGGGGATATGGCTACACCTTC	CASRHHRGGYGYTF
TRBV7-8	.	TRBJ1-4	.	TGTGCCAGCAGCCGACTGGACTTACCTAATGAAAAACTGTTTTTT	CASSRLDLPNEKLFF
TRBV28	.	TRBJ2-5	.	TGTGCCAGCAGTGTTAGGGAGATCCAGTACTTC	CASSVREIQYF
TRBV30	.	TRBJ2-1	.	TGTGCCTGGGGTGGTGTTGAGCAGTTCTTC	CAWGGVEQFF
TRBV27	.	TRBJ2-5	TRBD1	TGTGCCAGCAGTTTATTTGGGGACAGGGGAGTGGAGACCCAGTACTTC	CASSLFGDRGVETQYF
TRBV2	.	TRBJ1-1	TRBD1	TGTGCCAGCATTAAGACCCAGGGGGGCCCTGAAGCTTTCTTT	CASIKTQGGPEAFF
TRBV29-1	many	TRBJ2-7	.	TGCAGCGTTGAGGACTCCTACGAGCAGTACTTC	CSVEDSYEQYF
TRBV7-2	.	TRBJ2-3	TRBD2	TGTGCCAGCAGCTTATCGCGGACGCAGAAACTAGCGGCCCTTAGCACAGATACGCAGTATTTT	CASSLSRTQKLAALSTDTQYF
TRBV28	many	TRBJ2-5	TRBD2	TGTGCCAGCAGTACCGGGACTAGCGGGGGGGCCCGGGAGACCCAGTACTTC	CASSTGTSGGARETQYF
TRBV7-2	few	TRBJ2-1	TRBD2	TGTGCCGCTTTAGCGGGAGTAGGCAATGAGCAGTTCTTC	CAALAGVGNEQFF
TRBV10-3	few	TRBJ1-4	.	TGTGCCATCAGTGAATTGGGGGGGCACAGAGAAAAACTGTTTTTT	CAISELGGHREKLFF
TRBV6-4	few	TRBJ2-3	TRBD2	TGTGCCAGCATAATAGCGGGAGGGCCGTTGGATACGCAGTATTTT	CASIIAGGPLDTQYF
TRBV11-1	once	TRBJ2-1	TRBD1	TGTGCCGGCAGCTTAGGGGACAGCTACAATGAGCAGTTCTTC	CAGSLGDSYNEQFF
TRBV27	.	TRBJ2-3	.	TGTGCCAGCAGCCAGTATAGCCCCACAGATACGCAGTATTTT	CASSQYSPTDTQYF
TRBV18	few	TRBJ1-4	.	TGTGCCAGCTCACCTTCTACGAGGGGTAATGAAAAACTGTTTTTT	CASSPSTRGNEKLFF
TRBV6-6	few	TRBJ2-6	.	TGTGCCAGCTCCATAGGGTTGGGCTCTGGGGCCAACGTCCTGACTTTC	CASSIGLGSGANVLTF
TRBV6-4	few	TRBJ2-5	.	TGTGCCAGCACCTCGGTGCGAACTTTCTTC	CASTSVRTFF
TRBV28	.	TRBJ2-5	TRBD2	TGTGCCAGCAGTCAACTAGCGGGAGTGGGGGAGACCCAGTACTTC	CASSQLAGVGETQYF
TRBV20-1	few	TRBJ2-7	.	TGCAGTGCTAGCGCCCCCACCAGCTCCTACGAGCGGTACTTC	CSASAPTSSYERYF
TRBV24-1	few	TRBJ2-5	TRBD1	TGTGCCACCAGTGGTGGGACAGGGGCCCAAGAGACCCAGTACTTC	CATSGGTGAQETQYF
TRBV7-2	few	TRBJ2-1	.	TGTGCCAGCAGCCCACAGAAGGATGAGCAGTTCTTC	CASSPQKDEQFF
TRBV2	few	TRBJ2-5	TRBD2	TGTGCCAGCAGATTCACTAGCGGGATGGAGACCCAGTACTTC	CASRFTSGMETQYF
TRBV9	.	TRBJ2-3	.	TGTGCCAGCAGCGTAGCTGGGTCTAGCTGGGGAGATACGCAGTATTTT	CASSVAGSSWGDTQYF
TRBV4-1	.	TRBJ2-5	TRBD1	TGCGCCAGCAGCTCCACCGGGACAGAGGGTGGGAAGACCCAGTACTTC	CASSSTGTEGGKTQYF
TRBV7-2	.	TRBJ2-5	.	TGTGCCAGCAGCTTAGAACCGGGGAGGGAGACCCAGTACTTC	CASSLEPGRETQYF
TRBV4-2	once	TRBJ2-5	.	TGTGCCAGCAGCCTTGCTGAGGGGGACGGGGAGACCCAGTACTTC	CASSLAEGDGETQYF
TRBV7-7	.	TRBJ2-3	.	TGTGCTAGCAGCCCAAATAGGGGCGGAGATACGCAGTATTTT	CASSPNRGGDTQYF
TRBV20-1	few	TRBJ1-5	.	TGCAGTGCTAGAGAGGGACCGCTCAATCAACCCCAGCATTTT	CSAREGPLNQPQHF
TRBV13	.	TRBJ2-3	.	TGTGCCAGCAGCCCGGGGTTCCAGCGCACAGATACGCAGTATTTT	CASSPGFQRTDTQYF
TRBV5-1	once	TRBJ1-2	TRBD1	TGCGCCAGCAGCTGGGGGACAGGTCCCTATGGCTACACCTTC	CASSWGTGPYGYTF
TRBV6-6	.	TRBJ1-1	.	TGTGCCAGCAGTCTTGTCCCCGCTGAAGCTTTCTTT	CASSLVPAEAFF
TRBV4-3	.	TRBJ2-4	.	TGCGCCAGCAGCCTCGAGGGGATTGGGGCAGGAAACATTCAGTACTTC	CASSLEGIGAGNIQYF
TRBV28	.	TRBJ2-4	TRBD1	TGTGCCAGCAGTTTATGGCGACAGGGGCGCGAGACATTTCAGTACTTC	CASSLWRQGRETFQYF
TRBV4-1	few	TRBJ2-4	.	TGCGCCAGCAGCCAAGAGCTTGGAGGGACGGGAGAATTAGCCAAAAACATTCAGTACTTC	CASSQELGGTGELAKNIQYF
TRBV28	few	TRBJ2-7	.	TGTGCCAGCAGTTCGTACTCCGGGACAAATGGCGAGCAGTACTTC	CASSSYSGTNGEQYF
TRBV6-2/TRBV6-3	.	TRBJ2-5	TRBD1	TGTGCCAGCAGCTCTTCTGGGACAGGGAATATCCGAGGAGAGACCCAGTACTTC	CASSSSGTGNIRGETQYF
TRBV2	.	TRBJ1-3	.	TGTGCCAGCAGCTCCCTGGGGGGGTTTGACTCTGGAAACACCATATATTTT	CASSSLGGFDSGNTIYF
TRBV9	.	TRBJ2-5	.	TGTGCCAGCAGCGGAGGGGATGCCGGGACCCAGTACTTC	CASSGGDAGTQYF
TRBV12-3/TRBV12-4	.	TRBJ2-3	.	TGTGCCAGCAGTCCCTTCCTGACGGATACGCAGTATTTT	CASSPFLTDTQYF